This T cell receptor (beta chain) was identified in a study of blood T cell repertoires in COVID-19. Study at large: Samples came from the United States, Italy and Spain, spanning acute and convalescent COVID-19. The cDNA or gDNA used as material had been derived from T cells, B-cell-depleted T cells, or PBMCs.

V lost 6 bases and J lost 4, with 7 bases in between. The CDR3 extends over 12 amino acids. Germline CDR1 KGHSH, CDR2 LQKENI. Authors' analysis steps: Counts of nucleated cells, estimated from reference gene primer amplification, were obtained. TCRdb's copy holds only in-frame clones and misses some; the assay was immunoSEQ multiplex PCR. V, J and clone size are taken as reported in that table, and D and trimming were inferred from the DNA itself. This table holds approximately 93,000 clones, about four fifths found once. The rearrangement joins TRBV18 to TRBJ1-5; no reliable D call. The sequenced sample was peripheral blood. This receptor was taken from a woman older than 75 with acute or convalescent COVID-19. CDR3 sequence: CASSRENQPQHF. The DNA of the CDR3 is TGTGCCAGCTCCCGAGAGAATCAGCCCCAGCATTTT.